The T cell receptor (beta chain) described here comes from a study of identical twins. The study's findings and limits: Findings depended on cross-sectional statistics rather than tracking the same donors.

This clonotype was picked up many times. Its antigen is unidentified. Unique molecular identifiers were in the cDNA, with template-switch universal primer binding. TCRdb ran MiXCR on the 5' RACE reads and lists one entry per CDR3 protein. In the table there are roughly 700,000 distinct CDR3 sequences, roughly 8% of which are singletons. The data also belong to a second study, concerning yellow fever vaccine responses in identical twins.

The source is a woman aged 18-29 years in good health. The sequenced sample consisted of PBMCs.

CDR3 sequence (DNA): TGTGCCAGCAGTATCAGGACTACCCAACGGACCCAGTACTTC. Translating it yields CASSIRTTQRTQYF. The V and J genes are TRBV12-3 or TRBV12-4 and TRBJ2-5, with D perhaps TRBD2 (6 bases). The V end lost 5 bases, the J end lost 7 bases, and 17 bases lay between the germline ends. CDR3 length: 14 amino acids.